This TCR delta chain was identified in a study of gamma-delta chains in newborns, infants, children. Turning to the study itself: Innate gammadelta T cells reportedly expand polyclonally right after birth, driven by microbial exposure, per the title.

The CDR3 covers 18 residues. The V end was cut by 0 bases, the J end by 0 bases, with 11 bases between. From germline, CDR1 is GEAIGNYY and CDR2 EKD. This clone was observed a few times. TCRdb re-called clones from the reads using CATT. The data hold almost 4,000 delta-chain clones, with about 45% observed a single time. The sample in question was blood, obtained at week 6. J is TRDJ3 and V is TRDV2, with D unresolved. The sequence came from a child who was a newborn, infant or young child, either healthy, febrile or measles-vaccinated (not recorded which). CDR3: CACDTVAGSSWDTRQMFF. In DNA form, the CDR3 reads TGTGCCTGTGACACCGTGGCTGGTAGCTCCTGGGACACCCGACAGATGTTTTTC.